Listed below are T cell receptor beta chains from one sample, sequenced in a study of blood T cell repertoires in COVID-19. The data were produced by immunoSEQ multiplex PCR, yet TCRdb's version contains in-frame clones alone and is incomplete. The table records about 250,000 clones, about 89% of them present only once. The sample was peripheral blood. The receptors here all came from a woman aged 55 to 70 who had recovered from COVID-19. Both conserved end residues are part of each CDR3. A D gene is named only where the DNA matches it firmly. Expanded clones are given a class, and other clones once, few, many or no size at all.

TRBJ2-7	.	TRBV19	.	CASPHRAKPYEQYF	TGTGCCAGCCCACACAGGGCGAAACCCTACGAGCAGTACTTC
TRBJ2-5	.	TRBV6-5	.	CASILDFQGTQYF	TGTGCCAGCATCCTCGACTTCCAGGGGACCCAGTACTTC
TRBJ2-2	few	TRBV2	TRBD1	CASRIMLGTGGSGELFF	TGTGCCAGCCGGATCATGTTGGGGACAGGGGGCTCCGGGGAGCTGTTTTTT
TRBJ2-7	.	TRBV27	.	CASISARGYEQYF	TGTGCCAGCATATCGGCCAGGGGCTACGAGCAGTACTTC
TRBJ2-7	.	TRBV5-5	TRBD2	CASSSRLADYEQYF	TGTGCCAGCAGCTCTAGACTAGCGGACTACGAGCAGTACTTC
TRBJ2-2	.	TRBV7-8	.	CASSLYTGELFF	TGTGCCAGCAGCCTATACACCGGGGAGCTGTTTTTT
TRBJ2-5	few	TRBV2	TRBD2	CASSGPRLAGAETQYF	TGTGCCAGCAGTGGTCCGAGACTAGCGGGAGCAGAGACCCAGTACTTC
TRBJ2-5	.	TRBV6-5	.	CASRARSPVKETQYF	TGTGCCAGCAGGGCCAGAAGTCCAGTAAAAGAGACCCAGTACTTC
TRBJ1-5	.	TRBV5-1	TRBD1	CASSTIDRASNQPQHF	TGCGCCAGCAGTACAATAGACAGGGCTAGCAATCAGCCCCAGCATTTT
TRBJ1-5	.	TRBV6-5	.	CASSYDKDSNQPQHF	TGTGCCAGCAGTTACGACAAAGATAGCAATCAGCCCCAGCATTTT
TRBJ2-1	.	TRBV7-6	.	CASSLPGLQFF	TGTGCCAGCAGCCTGCCGGGACTGCAGTTCTTC
TRBJ1-2	.	TRBV9	.	CASSEAAGGRNGYTF	TGTGCCAGCAGCGAGGCTGCTGGAGGAAGAAATGGCTACACCTTC
TRBJ2-3	few	TRBV9	TRBD2	CASSPGGLAGATDTQYF	TGTGCCAGCAGCCCCGGGGGACTAGCGGGGGCCACAGATACGCAGTATTTT
TRBJ1-2	.	TRBV5-1	.	CASSLTGPPDYGYTF	TGCGCCAGCAGCTTGACAGGGCCTCCGGACTATGGCTACACCTTC
TRBJ2-1	.	TRBV28	.	CASSLLPRYSYNEQFF	TGTGCCAGCAGTTTATTGCCTAGGTACTCCTACAATGAGCAGTTCTTC
TRBJ1-5	few	TRBV27	.	CASSTYWGRDQPQHF	TGTGCCAGCAGTACATACTGGGGCAGGGATCAGCCCCAGCATTTT
TRBJ1-2	.	TRBV5-1	TRBD1	CASSLSGTGQGYTF	TGCGCCAGCAGCTTGTCCGGGACAGGGCAAGGCTACACCTTC
TRBJ2-4	once	TRBV19	.	CASSIVAGLAKNIQYF	TGTGCCAGTAGTATAGTCGCAGGGTTGGCCAAAAACATTCAGTACTTC
TRBJ2-5	.	TRBV5-1	.	CASSLAIRRETQYF	TGCGCCAGCAGCTTGGCTATCCGCCGGGAGACCCAGTACTTC
TRBJ1-6	.	TRBV6-5	TRBD1	CASSYNPQGDSPLHF	TGTGCCAGCAGTTATAACCCCCAGGGGGACTCACCCCTCCACTTT
TRBJ1-4	.	TRBV4-3	.	CASSPRASRATNEKLFF	TGCGCCAGTAGCCCCCGGGCGTCCAGGGCAACTAATGAAAAACTGTTTTTT
TRBJ2-7	.	TRBV14	TRBD2	CASSQVAGRGNEQYF	TGTGCCAGCAGCCAAGTAGCGGGGAGAGGGAACGAGCAGTACTTC
TRBJ1-1	.	TRBV27	.	CASWDRGGIAFF	TGTGCCAGCTGGGATCGGGGGGGGATCGCTTTCTTT
TRBJ2-1	.	TRBV3-1/TRBV3-2	TRBD2	CASSTSGSYNEQFF	TGTGCCAGCAGCACTAGCGGGAGCTACAATGAGCAGTTCTTC
TRBJ2-5	.	TRBV19	.	CASSIQGEETQYF	TGTGCCAGTAGTATCCAGGGTGAGGAGACCCAGTACTTC
TRBJ1-3	few	TRBV4-2	.	CASSQDASEGNTIYF	TGTGCCAGCAGCCAAGATGCCAGCGAGGGCAACACCATATATTTT
TRBJ1-6	.	TRBV9	.	CASSVLSGVVSPLHF	TGTGCCAGCAGCGTCCTGTCAGGGGTAGTATCACCCCTCCACTTT
TRBJ2-7	once	TRBV5-5	TRBD2	CASSLITSGVKEQYF	TGTGCCAGCAGCTTGATCACTAGCGGAGTCAAAGAGCAGTACTTC
TRBJ2-2	few	TRBV9	.	CASSVAVNTGELFF	TGTGCCAGCAGCGTAGCAGTGAACACCGGGGAGCTGTTTTTT
TRBJ1-2	.	TRBV27	TRBD1	CASRSTIGDRVSYGYTF	TGTGCCAGCAGATCAACAATCGGTGACAGGGTCTCCTATGGCTACACCTTC
TRBJ1-2	.	TRBV9	.	CASRTGIYGYTF	TGTGCCAGCAGAACAGGGATCTATGGCTACACCTTC